Presented here are 9 T cell receptor beta chains from one specimen sequenced in a study of naive and memory T cell subsets. Antigen specificity for these receptors is unknown. Both TRBC1 and TRBC2 were covered by a beta constant-region primer of two equimolar oligonucleotides. The ligated cDNA underwent four PCR rounds using SP2 and nested alpha and beta constant-region primers. Each CDR3 protein gets one entry after TCRdb re-called the UMI-ligation and nested PCR reads with MiXCR. The data show more than 120,000 distinct CDR3 sequences, more than 15% seen once. Whole-study findings and limits: Possibly reflecting memory cells re-expressing CD45RA, a few larger clonotypes occurred in naive repertoires, especially CD8.

Material: naive CD8+ T cells from blood. The origin of the receptors is a human donor in good health.

This clonotype was seen a handful of times. V gene TRBV28 combines with J gene TRBJ2-7; 8 positions match TRBD2. The CDR3 has 15 residues. V shed 3 bases and J 4 bases; nucleotides not matched to a gene: 8. Germline assignment: CDR1 MDHEN and CDR2 SYDVKM. CDR3 region: CASSLSQGTSYEQYF. The CDR3, as DNA: TGTGCCAGCAGTTTGTCCCAGGGGACTAGTTACGAGCAGTACTTC.

This clonotype has a count of ten or more. This rearrangement joins TRBV4-3 to TRBJ2-5; tentatively, D is TRBD1 (5 bases). Per the germline V gene, CDR1 is LGHNA and CDR2 is YSLEER. This CDR3 contains 15 residues. Trimming took off 1 base at V and 3 bases at J, with 12 bases between the two ends. The chain's CDR3 is CASSQVQGRKETQYF. The CDR3 region has the DNA TGCGCCAGCAGCCAAGTCCAGGGTCGAAAAGAGACCCAGTACTTC.

The sample holds many counts of this clonotype. The V call is TRBV4-1, the J call TRBJ2-3; TRBD2 matches at 8 bases. Losses at the gene ends were 7 bases for V and 0 bases for J; bases not matched to a gene: 9. The CDR3 length is 16 residues. From germline, CDR1 is MGHRA and CDR2 YSYEKL. CDR3 DNA: TGCGCCAGCAAATTCAGCGGGGGCAGCAGCACAGATACGCAGTATTTT. Translation gives CASKFSGGSSTDTQYF.

V is TRBV28 and J is TRBJ2-7, with TRBD2 identical over 9 bases. Looked up from germline, CDR1 is MDHEN and CDR2 is SYDVKM. Germline trimming cut 2 bases from V and 7 bases from J; bases unmatched to any gene: 24. The CDR3 contains 20 residues. CDR3 bases: TGTGCCAGCAGTTTACCGGCGAACCTCATAGCGGGAGAGCTAGGTCGTGAGCAGTACTTC. Translating gives CASSLPANLIAGELGREQYF.

The V and J genes are TRBV4-3 and TRBJ1-1; the D is unclear. CDR3 length: 15 amino acids. The germline V gene has CDR1 LGHNA and CDR2 YSLEER. The germline V and J ends were trimmed by 2 bases and 1 base, with 11 bases remaining between them. The chain's CDR3 is CASSQLSSQNTEAFF. In DNA form, the CDR3 reads TGCGCCAGCAGCCAATTAAGCAGCCAGAACACTGAAGCTTTCTTT.

V is TRBV5-1 and J is TRBJ1-1; TRBD1 is a possible D gene (5 bases). This CDR3 comprises 15 residues. Germline-derived CDR1 and CDR2 are SGHRS and YFSETQ. The V and J ends lost 0 bases and 5 bases respectively, with 14 bases between them. For the CDR3, the DNA is TGCGCCAGCAGCTTGGCCGGGACGCGTGGGACTGAAGCTTTCTTT. It codes for CASSLAGTRGTEAFF. Based on the CDR3 plus reference TRBV5-1 and TRBJ1-1, the full variable domain is KAGVTQTPRYLIKTRGQQVTLSCSPISGHRSVSWYQQTPGQGLQFLFEYFSETQRNKGNFPGRFSGRQFSNSRSEMNVSTLELGDSALYLCASSLAGTRGTEAFFGQGTRLTVV.

The rearrangement joins TRBV4-1 to TRBJ1-1; tentative D call: TRBD1 (6 bases). Trimming took 1 base from V and 3 from J, leaving 12 bases between them. Per the germline V gene, CDR1 is MGHRA and CDR2 is YSYEKL. This CDR3 region has 15 residues. Written as DNA, the CDR3 is TGCGCCAGCAGCCAAGTATCGACAGGCCACACTGAAGCTTTCTTT. This gives the protein CASSQVSTGHTEAFF.

This clonotype occurred a few times. V is TRBV12-3 or TRBV12-4 and J is TRBJ2-3; TRBD2 matches at 9 bases. Trimming cost V 5 bases and J 6 bases; bases outside gene matches: 9. CDR3 size: 15 residues. CDR3 sequence (DNA): TGTGCCAGCAGTGGATTTAGCGGGAGAACGGATACGCAGTATTTT. Its translation: CASSGFSGRTDTQYF.

The chain has TRBV7-2 and TRBJ2-5; 13 bases agree with TRBD2. The V gene's germline CDR1 is SGHTA and CDR2 FQGNSA. Trimming at V came to 4 bases and at J to 6 bases, leaving 5 bases not matched to a gene. This CDR3 is 15 amino acids long. CDR3 DNA: TGTGCCAGCAGCTGGACTAGCGGGAGCTTGCAGACCCAGTACTTC. Translation: CASSWTSGSLQTQYF. Drawing the rest from reference TRBV7-2 and TRBJ2-5, the complete variable domain is GAGVSQSPSNKVTEKGKDVELRCDPISGHTALYWYRQSLGQGLEFLIYFQGNSAPDKSGLPSDRFSAERTGGSVSTLTIQRTQQEDSAVYLCASSWTSGSLQTQYFGPGTRLLVL.